This T cell receptor beta chain is from a study of cytomegalovirus exposure and HLA in healthy donors. Findings of the study overall: Across all donors, roughly uniform sequencing depth was an assumption of the presence/absence analyses.

The ends lost 5 bases at V and 7 bases at J; junction bases unmatched: 9. Germline V gives CDR1 MDHEN, CDR2 SYDVKM. The CDR3 spans 15 residues. PCR amplification relied on 60 Vbeta primers (plus 13 Jbeta primers). Here immunoSEQ multiplex PCR was the method, and the copy in TCRdb shows in-frame clones only, minus some. The sample has 40,000 or so clones, more than 90% seen once. Worth noting for this clone: As yet, its antigen is unknown.

The sample comprised PBMCs. This clonotype was sampled from a woman between 18 and 29 years old in good health and CMV-seronegative. The chain recombines TRBV28 with TRBJ1-2, with 11 bases identical to TRBD1. CDR3 DNA sequence: TGTGCCAGCAGTAGGGACTGGACAGGGGGCAGTGGCTACACCTTC. This translates into CASSRDWTGGSGYTF.